A single sample gave rise to the 10 T cell receptor beta chains below, sequenced in a study of CD8+ T cells in alopecia areata. Treatment defined: oral pan-JAK inhibitor, 5-10 mg twice daily. In each case, RNA was isolated and then reverse transcribed into cDNA as the sequencing template. Clones were read by immunoSEQ multiplex PCR, and TCRdb kept only the in-frame ones, dropping some. In the table there are about 200,000 clones, under 80% of which are singletons. This specimen was CD4+ T cells sorted from blood, taken at week 49, from a patient treated with tofacitinib. The source of these receptors is a human donor with alopecia areata.

The chain recombines TRBV23-1 with TRBJ1-6; no definite D call. TRBV23-1 falls under the ORF class, with uncertain function. This CDR3 has 18 residues. The germline V and J ends were trimmed by 4 bases and 11 bases, with 27 bases remaining between them. CDR3 DNA: TGCGCCAGCAGTCTTCCGCTCGGACGAAAGCGGGGAGGCCCACCCCTCCACTTT. As protein: CASSLPLGRKRGGPPLHF.

V is TRBV23-1 and J is TRBJ2-3; D gene uncertain. TRBV23-1 is recorded as an ORF, its role being uncertain. Trimming cost V 7 bases and J 2 bases, with 16 bases left between them. There are 15 residues in the CDR3. The CDR3 nucleotides read TGCGCCAGCACCCCGGTCAGATTTCACACAGATACGCAGTATTTT. This codes for CASTPVRFHTDTQYF.

This clone turned up a few times. This chain joins TRBV2 and TRBJ2-1, with 8 bases fitting TRBD2. The ends lost 5 bases at V and 10 bases at J; junction bases unmatched: 10. The germline gives CDR1 SNHLY, CDR2 FYNNEI. The CDR3 loop spans 14 amino acids. CDR3 coding DNA: TGTGCCAGCAGTCCGGGACTAGGAGTAAGGGAGCAGTTCTTC. This translates into CASSPGLGVREQFF.

The rearrangement uses TRBV6-5 and TRBJ1-1; D possibly corresponds to TRBD1 (6 bases). CDR1 MNHEY and CDR2 SVGAGI come from the germline V gene. The CDR3 is 11 residues long. Trimming pared 6 bases from V and 10 bases from J, leaving 12 bases between. As DNA, the CDR3 is TGTGCCAGCAGGAGACAGGAAACAGCTTTCTTT. Its protein product is CASRRQETAFF.

J is TRBJ1-2 and V is TRBV9, with D tentatively TRBD1 (6 bases). CDR1 is SGDLS, CDR2 YYNGEE, per germline. The ends were cut back, 0 bases at V and 3 bases at J, with 9 bases in the middle. This CDR3 region has 14 residues. The CDR3 sequence is CASSVGQADYGYTF. CDR3 nucleotide sequence: TGTGCCAGCAGCGTAGGACAGGCCGACTATGGCTACACCTTC.

The V call is TRBV29-1, the J call TRBJ2-3; D unclear. Looked up from germline, CDR1 is SQVTM and CDR2 is ANQGSEA. Trimming left V 4 bases short and J 2 bases short, with 7 bases between. The CDR3 sequence is 12 residues long. The DNA of the CDR3 is TGCAGCGTTGTGGGGTTCACAGATACGCAGTATTTT. Its translation is CSVVGFTDTQYF.

The CDR3 spells CSVDRRQVPEAFF. Written as DNA, the CDR3 is TGCAGCGTTGATCGCCGACAGGTACCTGAAGCTTTCTTT. The gene calls are TRBV29-1 and TRBJ1-1, with D perhaps TRBD1 (6 bases). The CDR3 has 13 amino acids. Trimming removed 3 bases from V and 6 bases from J, with 14 bases in between. CDR1 and CDR2 (germline): SQVTM, ANQGSEA. Full variable domain (outside the CDR3, taken from reference TRBV29-1 and TRBJ1-1): SAVISQKPSRDICQRGTSLTIQCQVDSQVTMMFWYRQQPGQSLTLIATANQGSEATYESGFVIDKFPISRPNLTFSTLTVSNMSPEDSSIYLCSVDRRQVPEAFFGQGTRLTVV.

The genes are TRBV29-1 and TRBJ1-5, with D tentatively TRBD1 (6 bases). CDR1 and CDR2 from the germline V gene are SQVTM and ANQGSEA. This CDR3 region has 13 residues. Deletions cut 7 bases from V and 0 bases from J, with 10 bases between. CDR3: CSAQDSSNQPQHF. Here the CDR3 DNA reads TGCAGCGCACAGGACAGTAGCAATCAGCCCCAGCATTTT.

V and J are TRBV19 and TRBJ1-1; tentatively, D is TRBD1 (6 bases). Looked up from germline, CDR1 is LNHDA and CDR2 is SQIVND (reference sequence). Between the trimmed V and J ends, which lost 7 bases and 1 base, there was a span of 10 bases. This CDR3 is built from 13 residues. CDR3 sequence: CASKLDRNTEAFF. CDR3 nucleotide sequence: TGTGCCAGTAAGTTGGACAGGAACACTGAAGCTTTCTTT.

The rearrangement links TRBV4-3 to TRBJ1-2; a possible D gene is TRBD1 (5 bases). V lost 0 bases and J 7 bases, leaving 12 bases between the germline ends. CDR1 is LGHNA and CDR2 is YSLEER in the germline V gene. The CDR3 length is 14 residues. The CDR3 nucleotides are TGCGCCAGCAGCCAAGACGGGGCAATAGGTGGCTACACCTTC. Translated: CASSQDGAIGGYTF.